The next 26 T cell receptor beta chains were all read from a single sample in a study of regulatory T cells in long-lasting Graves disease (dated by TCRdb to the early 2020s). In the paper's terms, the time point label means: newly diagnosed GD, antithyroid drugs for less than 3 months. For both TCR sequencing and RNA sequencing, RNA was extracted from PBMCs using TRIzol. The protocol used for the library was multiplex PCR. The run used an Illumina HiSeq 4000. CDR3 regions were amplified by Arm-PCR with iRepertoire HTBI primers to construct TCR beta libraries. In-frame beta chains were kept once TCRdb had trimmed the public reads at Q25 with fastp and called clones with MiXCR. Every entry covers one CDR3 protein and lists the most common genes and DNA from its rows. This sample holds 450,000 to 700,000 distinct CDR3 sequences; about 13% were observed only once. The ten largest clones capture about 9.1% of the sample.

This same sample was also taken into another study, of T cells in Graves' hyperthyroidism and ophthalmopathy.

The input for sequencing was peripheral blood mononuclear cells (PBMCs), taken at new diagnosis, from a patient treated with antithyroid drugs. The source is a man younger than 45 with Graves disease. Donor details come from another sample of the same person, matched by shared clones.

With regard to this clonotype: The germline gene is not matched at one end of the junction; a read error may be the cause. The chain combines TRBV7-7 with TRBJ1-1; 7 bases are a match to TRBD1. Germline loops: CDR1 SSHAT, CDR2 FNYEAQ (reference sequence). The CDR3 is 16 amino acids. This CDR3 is CASSPYRGGIATEAFF. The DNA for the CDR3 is TGTGCTAGCAGCCCGTACAGGGGAGGGATAGCCACTGAAGCTTTCTTT. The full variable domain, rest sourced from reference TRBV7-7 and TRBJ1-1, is GAGVSQSPRYKVTKRGQDVTLRCDPISSHATLYWYQQALGQGPEFLTYFNYEAQPDKSGLPSDRFSAERPEGSISTLTIQRTEQRDSAMYRCASSPYRGGIATEAFFGQGTRLTVV.

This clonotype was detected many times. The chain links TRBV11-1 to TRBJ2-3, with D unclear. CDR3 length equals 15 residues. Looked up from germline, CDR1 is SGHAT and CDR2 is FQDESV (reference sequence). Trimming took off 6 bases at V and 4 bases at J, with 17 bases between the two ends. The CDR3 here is CASSPDMYSADTQYF. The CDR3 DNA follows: TGTGCCAGCAGTCCCGACATGTACAGTGCAGATACGCAGTATTTT.

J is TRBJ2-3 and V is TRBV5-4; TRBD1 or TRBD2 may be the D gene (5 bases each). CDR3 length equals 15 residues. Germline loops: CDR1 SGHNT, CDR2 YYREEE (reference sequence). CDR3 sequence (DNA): TGTGCTTACACAGCTTCGGGACGGCTCACAGATACGCAGTATTTT. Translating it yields CAYTASGRLTDTQYF.

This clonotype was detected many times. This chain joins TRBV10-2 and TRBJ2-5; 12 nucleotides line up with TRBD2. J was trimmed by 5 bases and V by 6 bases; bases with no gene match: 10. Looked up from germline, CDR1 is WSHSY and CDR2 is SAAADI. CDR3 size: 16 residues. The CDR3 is CASRSGTSGSGETQYF. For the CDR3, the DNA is TGCGCCAGCAGATCCGGGACTAGCGGGTCCGGGGAGACCCAGTACTTC.

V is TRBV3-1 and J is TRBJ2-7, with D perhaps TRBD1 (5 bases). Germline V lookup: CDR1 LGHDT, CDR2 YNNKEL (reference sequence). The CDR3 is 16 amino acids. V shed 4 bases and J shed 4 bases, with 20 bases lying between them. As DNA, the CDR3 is TGTGCCAGCAGCCCCAACCTGTTAAATCAGGGTTACGAGCAGTACTTC. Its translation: CASSPNLLNQGYEQYF.

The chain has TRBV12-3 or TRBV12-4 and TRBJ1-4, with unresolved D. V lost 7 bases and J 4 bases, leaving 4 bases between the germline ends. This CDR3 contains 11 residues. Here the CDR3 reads CASTFNEKLFF. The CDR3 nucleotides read TGTGCCAGCACTTTTAATGAAAAACTGTTTTTT.

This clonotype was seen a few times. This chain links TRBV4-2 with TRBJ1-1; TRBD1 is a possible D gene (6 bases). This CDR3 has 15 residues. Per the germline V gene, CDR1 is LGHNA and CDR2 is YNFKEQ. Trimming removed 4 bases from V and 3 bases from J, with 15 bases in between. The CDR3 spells CASSPRDTRDTEAFF. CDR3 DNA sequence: TGTGCCAGCAGCCCCCGGGACACAAGGGACACTGAAGCTTTCTTT.

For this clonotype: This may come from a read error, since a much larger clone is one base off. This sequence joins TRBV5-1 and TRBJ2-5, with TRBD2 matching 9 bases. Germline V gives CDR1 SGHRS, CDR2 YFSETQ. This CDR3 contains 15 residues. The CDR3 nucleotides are TGCGCCAGCAGCAGGGTACCGGGACTAGCAGAGGCCCAGTACTTC. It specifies CASSRVPGLAEAQYF.

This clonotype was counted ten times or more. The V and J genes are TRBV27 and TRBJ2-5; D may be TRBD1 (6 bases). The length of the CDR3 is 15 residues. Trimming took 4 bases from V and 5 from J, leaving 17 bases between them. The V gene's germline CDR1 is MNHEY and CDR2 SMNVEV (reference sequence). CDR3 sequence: CASSSWGTGQETQYF. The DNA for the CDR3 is TGTGCCAGCAGTTCCTGGGGAACAGGGCAGGAGACCCAGTACTTC.

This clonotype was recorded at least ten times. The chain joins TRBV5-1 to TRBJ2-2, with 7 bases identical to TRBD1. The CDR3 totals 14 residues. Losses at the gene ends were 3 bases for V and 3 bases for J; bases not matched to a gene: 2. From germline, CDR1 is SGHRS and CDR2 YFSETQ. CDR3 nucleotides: TGCGCCAGCAGCTCCGGGACAGACACCGGGGAGCTGTTTTTT. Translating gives CASSSGTDTGELFF.

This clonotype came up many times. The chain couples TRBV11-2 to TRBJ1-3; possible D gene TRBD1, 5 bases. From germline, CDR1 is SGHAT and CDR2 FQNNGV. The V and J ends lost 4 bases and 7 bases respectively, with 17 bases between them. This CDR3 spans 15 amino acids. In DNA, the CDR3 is TGTGCCAGCAGCTCGGGACTTCTACGGGGGAACACCATATATTTT. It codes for CASSSGLLRGNTIYF.

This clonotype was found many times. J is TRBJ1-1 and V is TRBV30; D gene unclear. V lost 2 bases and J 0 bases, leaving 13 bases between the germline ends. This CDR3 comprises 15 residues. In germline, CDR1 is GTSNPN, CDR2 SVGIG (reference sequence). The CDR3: CAWSLQRFMNTEAFF. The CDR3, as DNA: TGTGCCTGGAGTCTACAGCGATTCATGAACACTGAAGCTTTCTTT.

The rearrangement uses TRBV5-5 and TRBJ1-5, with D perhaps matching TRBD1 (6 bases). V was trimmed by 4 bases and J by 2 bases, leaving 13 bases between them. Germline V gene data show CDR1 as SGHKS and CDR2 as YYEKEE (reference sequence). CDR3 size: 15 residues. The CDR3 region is CASSPSGAGNQPQHF. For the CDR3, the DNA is TGTGCCAGCAGCCCATCAGGGGCCGGCAATCAGCCCCAGCATTTT.

The CDR3 protein is CASSPRGLRNEQYF. DNA of the CDR3: TGTGCCAGCAGTCCAAGGGGGCTCAGGAACGAGCAGTACTTC. This chain joins TRBV12-3 or TRBV12-4 and TRBJ2-7, with TRBD1 identical over 7 bases. The CDR3 consists of 14 residues. V was pared by 5 bases and J by 5 bases, with 9 bases of the junction left unmatched.

The CDR3 spells CASSLTQGRVSTDTQYF. CDR3 bases: TGTGCCAGCAGTTTAACGCAGGGGCGGGTGAGCACAGATACGCAGTATTTT. V and J are TRBV27 and TRBJ2-3; D perhaps matches TRBD1 (6 bases). Germline V gives CDR1 MNHEY, CDR2 SMNVEV (reference sequence). This CDR3 has 17 amino acids. V was cut by 2 bases and J by 0 bases, with 15 bases left in between.

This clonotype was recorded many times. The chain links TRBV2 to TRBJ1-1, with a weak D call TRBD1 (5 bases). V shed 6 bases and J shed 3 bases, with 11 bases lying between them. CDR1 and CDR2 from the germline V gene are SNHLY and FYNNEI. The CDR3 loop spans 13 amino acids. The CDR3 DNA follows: TGTGCCAGCAGCCCAGGGAGGGACACTGAAGCTTTCTTT. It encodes CASSPGRDTEAFF.

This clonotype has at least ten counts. The CDR3 region has the DNA TGTGCCAGCAGCTCCCGACCTTTCTACGAGCAGTACTTC. This encodes CASSSRPFYEQYF. The rearrangement uses TRBV13 and TRBJ2-7; D is unclear. This CDR3 is built from 13 residues. Trimming took off 4 bases at V and 3 bases at J, with 10 bases between the two ends. Germline assignment: CDR1 PRHDT and CDR2 FYEKMQ (reference sequence).

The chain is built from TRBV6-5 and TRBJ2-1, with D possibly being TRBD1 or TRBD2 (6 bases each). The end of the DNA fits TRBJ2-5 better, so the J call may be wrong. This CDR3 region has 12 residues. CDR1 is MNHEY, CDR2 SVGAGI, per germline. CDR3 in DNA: TGTGCCAGCAGTTACTCGAGGGGGGCCCAGTACTTC. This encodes CASSYSRGAQYF.

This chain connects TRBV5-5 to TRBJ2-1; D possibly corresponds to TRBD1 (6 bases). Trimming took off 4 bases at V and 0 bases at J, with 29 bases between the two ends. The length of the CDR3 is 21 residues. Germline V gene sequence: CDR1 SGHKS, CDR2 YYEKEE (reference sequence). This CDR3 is CASSTLGTPGTPASSYNEQFF. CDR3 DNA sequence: TGTGCCAGCAGCACCCTGGGCACCCCCGGGACACCTGCAAGCTCCTACAATGAGCAGTTCTTC.

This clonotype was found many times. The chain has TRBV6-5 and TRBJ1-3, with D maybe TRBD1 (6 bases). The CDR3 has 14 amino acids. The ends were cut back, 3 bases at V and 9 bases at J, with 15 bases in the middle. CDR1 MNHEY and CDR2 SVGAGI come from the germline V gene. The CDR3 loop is CASSYEGDFSTIYF. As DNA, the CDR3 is TGTGCCAGCAGTTATGAGGGGGACTTCAGCACCATATATTTT.

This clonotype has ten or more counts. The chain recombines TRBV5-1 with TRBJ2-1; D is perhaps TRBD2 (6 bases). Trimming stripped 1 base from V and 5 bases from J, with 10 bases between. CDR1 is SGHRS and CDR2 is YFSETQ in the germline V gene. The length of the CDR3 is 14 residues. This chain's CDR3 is CASSLPRDHNEQFF. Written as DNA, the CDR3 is TGCGCCAGCAGCTTGCCGCGGGACCACAATGAGCAGTTCTTC.

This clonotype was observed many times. The CDR3 DNA reads TGTGCCAGCAGCGTAGCCCATACTAGCGGGAGCGACGAGCAGTACTTC. Protein: CASSVAHTSGSDEQYF. The gene calls are TRBV9 and TRBJ2-7; 11 nucleotides align to TRBD2. Per the germline V gene, CDR1 is SGDLS and CDR2 is YYNGEE. With 0 bases clipped from V and 5 bases from J, the junction kept 7 bases outside the gene matches. The CDR3 contains 16 residues.

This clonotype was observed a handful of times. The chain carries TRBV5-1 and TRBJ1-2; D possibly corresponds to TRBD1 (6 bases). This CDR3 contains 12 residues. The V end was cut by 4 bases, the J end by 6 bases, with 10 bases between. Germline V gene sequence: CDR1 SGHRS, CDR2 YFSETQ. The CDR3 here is CASSQEGDGYTF. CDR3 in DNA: TGCGCCAGCAGCCAGGAGGGGGATGGCTACACCTTC.

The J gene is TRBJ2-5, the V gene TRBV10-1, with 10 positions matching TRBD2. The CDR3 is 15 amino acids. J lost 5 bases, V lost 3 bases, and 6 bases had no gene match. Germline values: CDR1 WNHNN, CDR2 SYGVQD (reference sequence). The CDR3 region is CASSDAQREGETQYF. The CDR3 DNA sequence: TGCGCCAGCAGTGACGCCCAGCGGGAGGGGGAGACCCAGTACTTC.

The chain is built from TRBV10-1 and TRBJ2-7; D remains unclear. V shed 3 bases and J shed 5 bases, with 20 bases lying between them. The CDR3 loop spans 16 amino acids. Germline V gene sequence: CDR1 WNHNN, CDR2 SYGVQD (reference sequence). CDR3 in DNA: TGCGCCAGCAGTGATGCGTTCGCCTCCTCGATCGACGAGCAGTACTTC. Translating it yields CASSDAFASSIDEQYF.

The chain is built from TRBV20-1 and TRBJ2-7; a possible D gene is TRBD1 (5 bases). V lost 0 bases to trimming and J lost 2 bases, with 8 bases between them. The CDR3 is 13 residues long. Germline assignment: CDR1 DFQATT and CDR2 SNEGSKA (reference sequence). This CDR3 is CSAREQGPYEQYF. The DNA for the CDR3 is TGCAGTGCTAGAGAGCAGGGCCCCTACGAGCAGTACTTC.